The clone carrying this T cell receptor beta chain came up a few times. Its antigen is not known. A much larger clone lies one base from this, so it may be a read error. The sample belongs to a study of neurological immune-mediated disorders. The study's findings and limits: Private repertoires in all groups were suggested, as expanded clones shared no CDR3 amino acid sequences across subjects.

The CDR3 sequence is 14 residues long. Germline CDR1 reads SGHAT; CDR2 reads FQNNGV. The cDNA came from 5'RACE, which used 10-nucleotide random UMIs. TCRdb reprocessed the 5' RACE reads via MiXCR and lists one record per CDR3 protein. The sample has 50,000 to 70,000 distinct CDR3 sequences, over 9.5% seen once. The TCR sequence derives from a woman in her sixties with HTLV-1-associated myelopathy (HAM/TSP). The chain employs TRBV11-2 and TRBJ1-3; the D is unclear. Input material: PBMCs. This CDR3 is CASSHGPSRNTIYF. CDR3 sequence (DNA): TGTGCCAGCAGCCATGGTCCCTCTAGAAACACCATATATTTT. Using reference TRBV11-2 and TRBJ1-3 for the parts outside the CDR3, the full variable domain is EAGVAQSPRYKIIEKRQSVAFWCNPISGHATLYWYQQILGQGPKLLIQFQNNGVVDDSQLPKDRFSAERLKGVDSTLKIQPAKLEDSAVYLCASSHGPSRNTIYFGEGSWLTVV.